This T cell receptor (beta chain) was sequenced for a study of T cell responses to AZD1222 COVID-19 vaccine (dated by TCRdb to 2020 to 2022). With respect to the entire study: TCR sequencing was performed for 230 to 250 trial participants, of whom about 200 were given two doses of AZD1222 and around 25 were given two doses of MenACWY control vaccine. Enrollment into the trials was organized by age into subgroups of 18-55, 56-69 and 70-plus years, and those subgroups contained roughly 140, 27 and 60 TCR-sequenced participants, respectively.

The CDR3 regions of human TCRbeta chains were analyzed by immunosequencing. For the original study's pipeline: TCRs in the repertoires were matched against a reference library of SARS-CoV-2-specific TCRs that had been generated with the MIRA antigen-specificity platform. Breadth was defined as the fraction of unique TCRs that were SARS-CoV-2-associated. Depth was defined as the fraction of total T cells that were SARS-CoV-2-associated. Using the MIRA data, each spike-specific TCR was assigned both to the spike region to which the TCR was reactive and to a CD4 or CD8 class. Log10-transformed breadth and depth values were compared by one-way ANOVA with Sidak's multiple comparisons tests. Not all clones reach the TCRdb copy of this immuneACCESS table, which keeps in-frame sequences only. Checked studies attribute under half of the gap to unresolved V genes and leave the rest unexplained. D and trimming come from the DNA, and the V and J calls and clone size come from that table. Within this sample are about 90,000 clones, with about 93% of them counted one time only. Around 5.5% of the sample comes from the top ten.

This clone was detected only once. The antigen it recognizes is unknown. Per-nucleotide qualities are absent, and no much larger clonotype sits a single base away. According to the germline V gene, CDR1 reads SGHTA and CDR2 reads FQGTGA. V drops 5 bases and J drops 8 bases, leaving 10 bases in between. Taken from cysteine to phenylalanine, the CDR3 has 13 residues. Of the read, only the CDR3 DNA is kept; its 39 bases are in frame from base 1. In the paper's terms, the time point label means: baseline before first vaccination. The treatment or condition label, read with the paper, signifies: meningococcal conjugate vaccine given as trial control. Vaccinee samples were obtained from the UK trials COV001 and COV002, which included a single-blind randomized controlled phase 2/3 trial of AZD1222 (ChAdOx1 nCoV-19) in healthy adults. For TCRbeta chain sequencing, PBMC samples were collected from trial participants at day 0 and at day 28 after the second dose.

The study at large found these results: Nearly half of unique spike-specific TCRs reportedly recognized epitopes outside regions mutated in the B.1.351 and B.1.1.7 variants. Because no day 14 peak-response samples were available, the repertoires could be characterized only after the peak T cell response. Vaccine-associated CD4 TCRs spanned the whole spike protein, with dominant responses in regions 160-218 and 743-854. Conclusions about previously exposed vaccinees are limited because only five to seven AZD1222 recipients were SARS-CoV-2 seropositive at baseline. The 56-69-year group was small, and its depth increase did not reach significance, likely because of low power. Most participants were white British and females outnumbered males, and the authors suggested that clonal diversity may have been underestimated. Spike-specific TCR breadth and depth rose significantly after two AZD1222 doses compared with day 0 and with MenACWY recipients.

Sequencing was performed on peripheral blood, taken on day 0 of MenACWY control vaccination. The receptor chain draws on TRBV7-3 and TRBJ1-6; the D gene cannot be named for sure. The TCR originated in an adult in good health. The nucleotides are TGTGCCAGCAGCCCGGATGGGCATTCACCCCTCCACTTT. Its protein reads: CASSPDGHSPLHF.